The sample holds a few counts of the clone carrying this T cell receptor (beta chain). Its target is unknown. These data are taken from a study of blood T cells in healthy people across ages. For the second PCR, which ran for roughly 6 to 12 cycles, a sample-barcoded 5' primer and a J-beta primer mix were used. Template switching added a 12-random-nucleotide identifier to every cDNA molecule. Each sample yielded at least 2.5 million CDR3-containing paired-end reads. TCRdb independently ran MiXCR on the 5' RACE reads; one entry per CDR3 protein. The sample lists approximately 1,000,000 distinct CDR3 sequences, 35% to 40% occurring once. Per individual sample, total RNA of at least 5.5 micrograms was extracted. Overall study findings and caveats: Getting older went along with TCR beta diversity per million T cells dropping roughly linearly.

Trimming stripped 7 bases from V and 0 bases from J, with 10 bases between. From germline, CDR1 is DFQATT and CDR2 SNEGSKA (reference sequence). CDR3 length: 12 amino acids. This sequence originates from a young man in good health. The chain recombines TRBV20-1 with TRBJ2-7; D not certain. Sequencing was carried out using blood. The CDR3, as DNA: TGCAGTGGTCTTCTTAGCTCCTACGAGCAGTACTTC. Translating it yields CSGLLSSYEQYF.